This T cell receptor (beta chain) emerged from a study of T cells in Graves' hyperthyroidism and ophthalmopathy. This clonotype was seen repeatedly, ten times or more. From germline, CDR1 is LNHNV and CDR2 YYDKDF (reference sequence). With 1 base clipped from V and 3 bases from J, the junction kept 5 bases outside the gene matches. The CDR3 totals 16 residues. What was amplified from RNA transcripts were TCR beta CDR3 regions. The HTBI primer set was used in a first-round RT-PCR of the TCR CDR3. TCRdb recomputed calls from the multiplex PCR reads with MiXCR, one row per CDR3 protein. The sample shows 300,000 to 500,000 distinct CDR3 sequences, about an eighth of them seen only once.

This chain joins TRBV15 and TRBJ1-1; 10 nucleotides align to TRBD1. The TCR was taken from a man aged 50 to 59 with Graves' ophthalmopathy. Sequencing was done on a sample of blood. In DNA form, the CDR3 reads TGTGCCACCAGCAGAGGACAGGGGGCGCAGGACACTGAAGCTTTCTTT. This codes for CATSRGQGAQDTEAFF.